Sequencing of this TCR beta chain was carried out in a study of blood T cell repertoires in COVID-19. Germline CDR1 KGHDR, CDR2 SFDVKD. After removal of 3 bases from V and 6 bases from J, the junction contained 7 bases not matched to a gene. The CDR3 covers 14 residues. Produced via immunoSEQ multiplex PCR; TCRdb's table is partial and in-frame only. The repertoire holds a few hundred thousand clones, with 65% to 90% as singletons. The chain uses TRBV24-1 and TRBJ2-7; TRBD1 matches 7 bases. The TCR originated in a human donor in a cohort sampled during active COVID-19. The sample was peripheral blood. DNA of the CDR3: TGTGCCACCAGTGATCCTACAGGGGACGGCGAGCAGTACTTC. It codes for CATSDPTGDGEQYF.